A single sample is the source of the 8 T cell receptor delta chains below, sequenced in a study of gamma delta lymphoproliferative disorders and STAT genes. The receptor sequences were amplified from genomic DNA of peripheral blood mononuclear cells. With CATT, TCRdb re-called clones from the multiplex PCR reads. Of some 4,100 delta-chain clones in the sample, approximately 1% were seen once. The sample comprised blood. The receptors here all came from a human donor in good health.

There are a few counts of this clone. TCRdb lists the protein of a much larger clone for this DNA, which differs at residue 11, so this is likely a read error; the protein given here is translated from the DNA itself. The chain combines TRDV2 with TRDJ3; 7 bases map to TRDD3. The V and J ends lost 1 base and 5 bases, in that order; junction bases with no gene match: 10. The CDR3 consists of 18 residues. Germline CDR1 reads GEAIGNYY; CDR2 reads EKD. The CDR3 sequence is CACDTEWGKTRDTRQMFF. DNA of the CDR3: TGTGCCTGTGACACGGAGTGGGGGAAGACGAGGGACACCCGACAGATGTTTTTC.

This clone was detected a few times. The mismatch at residue 3 between this DNA's translation and the TCRdb protein of a much larger clone likely reflects a read error; the protein shown is translated from the DNA. The chain employs TRDV2 and TRDJ1; TRDD3 matches at 7 bases. Germline assignment: CDR1 GEAIGNYY and CDR2 EKD. The length of the CDR3 is 17 residues. CDR3 nucleotide sequence: TGTGCCTATGACGCCTTAACGAGGGATACTCACACCGATAAACTCATCTTT. It codes for CAYDALTRDTHTDKLIF.

This clone was observed a few times. CDR3 residues: CAGADKLIF. In DNA, the CDR3 is TGCGCAGGAGCCGATAAACTCATCTTT. The V gene lacks a call, and TRDJ1 is the J gene. This CDR3 region has 9 residues.

In its sample, this clone was seen a few times. For this DNA, TCRdb reports the protein of a much larger clone, which diverges at residue 18, most likely from a read error; the protein presented here is translated directly from the DNA. The gene calls are TRDV1 and TRDJ1; 10 bases align to TRDD3. The germline CDR1 and CDR2 sequences are TSWWSYY and QGS. The CDR3 contains 21 residues. This chain's CDR3 is CALGQHLANWGIGSYTDELIF. Here the CDR3 DNA reads TGTGCTCTTGGGCAACACCTCGCCAACTGGGGGATCGGTTCCTACACCGATGAACTCATCTTT.

As concerns this clone: For this DNA, TCRdb reports the protein of a much larger clone, which diverges at residue 5, most likely from a read error; the protein presented here is translated directly from the DNA. The rearrangement joins TRDV1 to TRDJ1; 7 bases match TRDD3. The CDR3 has 21 amino acids. The V segment lost 4 bases and the J segment 0 bases; nucleotides outside the gene matches: 23. Looked up from germline, CDR1 is TSWWSYY and CDR2 is QGS. CDR3 sequence reads: CALGALPLFLGDPPYTDKLIF. The CDR3 DNA reads TGTGCTCTTGGGGCACTACCCCTCTTCTTGGGGGACCCACCGTACACCGATAAACTCATCTTT.

Comment on this clone: This likely came from a read error, as a far larger clone is one base away. Other DNA sequences of this sample code for an identical CDR3. The rearrangement uses TRDV3 and TRDJ1; TRDD3 matches 8 bases. Looked up from germline, CDR1 is TVYSNPD and CDR2 is GDNSRS (reference sequence). CDR3 length equals 18 residues. The CDR3 DNA sequence: TGTGCCTTTCCCTTCCGACTCCCCTGGGGATACCATTCCGATAAACTCATTTTT. Encoded protein: CAFPFRLPWGYHSDKLIF.

With regard to this clone: A read error may be the cause here, since a much bigger clone is one base away. This chain connects TRDV2 to TRDJ1; the D gene is possibly TRDD3 (6 bases). Deletions cut 0 bases from V and 0 bases from J, with 13 bases between. This CDR3 is built from 16 residues. The germline V gene encodes CDR1 GEAIGNYY and CDR2 EKD. The CDR3 DNA is TGTGCCTGTGACACCCTCCCGGGGGAGTACACCGATAAACTCATCTTT. This gives the protein CACDTLPGEYTDKLIF.

This clone is medium-sized by share. The same CDR3 arises from other DNA sequences in this sample as well. The chain uses TRDV1 and TRDJ1; 8 bases are a match to TRDD3. CDR3 length equals 16 residues. Germline assignment: CDR1 TSWWSYY and CDR2 QGS. The V segment lost 4 bases and the J segment 6 bases; nucleotides outside the gene matches: 13. This CDR3 reads CALGGPLLPGGHKLIF. Here the CDR3 DNA reads TGTGCTCTTGGGGGCCCCCTTCTTCCTGGGGGACATAAACTCATCTTT.